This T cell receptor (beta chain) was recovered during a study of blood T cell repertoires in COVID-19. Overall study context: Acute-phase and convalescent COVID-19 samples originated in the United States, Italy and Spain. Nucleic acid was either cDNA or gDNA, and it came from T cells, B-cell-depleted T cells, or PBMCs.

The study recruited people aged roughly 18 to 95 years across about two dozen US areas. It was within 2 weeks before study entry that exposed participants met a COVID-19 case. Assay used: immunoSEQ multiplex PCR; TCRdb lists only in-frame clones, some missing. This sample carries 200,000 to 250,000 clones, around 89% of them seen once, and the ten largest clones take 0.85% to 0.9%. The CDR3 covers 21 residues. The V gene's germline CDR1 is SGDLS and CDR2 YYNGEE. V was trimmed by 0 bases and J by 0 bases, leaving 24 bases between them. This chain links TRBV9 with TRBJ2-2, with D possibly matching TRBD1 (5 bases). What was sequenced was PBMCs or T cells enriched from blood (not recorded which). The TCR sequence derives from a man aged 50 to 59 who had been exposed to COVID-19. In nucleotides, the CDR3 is TGTGCCAGCAGCGTAGCTTTATTACAGGACAACTTTTTCGCGAACACCGGGGAGCTGTTTTTT. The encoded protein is CASSVALLQDNFFANTGELFF.